Given below is one T cell receptor (beta chain) in context. The data derive from a study of blood T cell repertoires in COVID-19. Whole-study context: Spain, Italy and the United States supplied samples that represented acute and convalescent COVID-19.

Only in-frame clones appear in the TCRdb table, and some are missing; sequencing was by immunoSEQ multiplex PCR. This sample has some 42,000 clones, with over 75% found just once. The sequencing input was peripheral blood. This TCR came from a human donor in a cohort sampled during active COVID-19.

CDR3 nucleotide sequence: TGCGCCAGCTCTAGCGGTGCCCCCACAGATACGCAGTATTTT. Protein sequence: CASSSGAPTDTQYF. The chain is built from TRBV10-2 and TRBJ2-3, with 7 bases fitting TRBD2. The CDR3 covers 14 residues. V was pared by 8 bases and J by 2 bases, with 7 bases of the junction left unmatched. The germline gives CDR1 WSHSY, CDR2 SAAADI.